Listed below are T cell receptor beta chains from one sample, sequenced in a study of blood T cell repertoires in COVID-19. Clones were sequenced by immunoSEQ multiplex PCR, and TCRdb holds only the in-frame ones, with some missing. This table holds around 330,000 clones, about nine tenths found once. The sequencing input was PBMCs or T cells enriched from blood (not recorded which). These receptors were collected from a man between 60 and 70 years old who had recovered from COVID-19. Both conserved end residues are part of each CDR3. The D gene is left open where the match is weak. Expanded clones get a size class; other rows say once, few or many, or leave the size out.

>TRBV18|-|13|TRBJ1-2|-
CASSPDKNYGYTF
TGTGCCAGCTCACCGGACAAGAACTATGGCTACACCTTC
>TRBV13|-|12|TRBJ1-1|TRBD1
CASSLDREEAFF
TGTGCCAGCAGCTTGGACAGGGAAGAAGCTTTCTTT
>TRBV6-5|-|14|TRBJ2-7|-
CASSYSGVTYEQYF
TGTGCCAGCAGTTACTCAGGGGTCACCTACGAGCAGTACTTC
>TRBV21-1|-|18|TRBJ1-2|-
CASSTPGTGELVNYGYTF
TGTGCCAGCAGCACTCCCGGGACAGGGGAGCTTGTTAACTATGGCTACACCTTC
>TRBV19|once|14|TRBJ2-2|-
CASRLLWNTGELFF
TGTGCCAGTAGATTACTTTGGAACACCGGGGAGCTGTTTTTT
>TRBV2|-|12|TRBJ1-2|TRBD1
CANSGTGGGYTF
TGTGCCAACAGCGGGACAGGGGGCGGCTACACCTTC
>TRBV5-4|-|17|TRBJ2-7|-
CASSPYLRGVSGYEQYF
TGTGCCAGCAGCCCTTATCTCAGGGGAGTCTCGGGCTACGAGCAGTACTTC
>TRBV18|-|16|TRBJ1-6|TRBD1
CASSLSPGGSVSPLHF
TGTGCCAGCTCACTTTCCCCAGGGGGCTCAGTTTCACCCCTCCACTTT
>TRBV19|-|16|TRBJ2-6|TRBD2
CASSPGGSAGANVLTF
TGTGCCAGTAGTCCGGGAGGGTCAGCTGGGGCCAACGTCCTGACTTTC
>TRBV3-1/TRBV3-2|-|14|TRBJ1-2|-
CASSQDVRYYGYTF
TGTGCCAGCAGCCAAGATGTCAGGTACTATGGCTACACCTTC
>TRBV20-1|-|11|TRBJ1-1|-
CRVAGNTEAFF
TGCAGGGTCGCGGGGAACACTGAAGCTTTCTTT
>TRBV7-3|few|13|TRBJ2-2|-
CASSFTGLGELFF
TGTGCCAGCAGCTTCACGGGTTTGGGGGAGCTGTTTTTT
>TRBV4-3|-|16|TRBJ2-3|TRBD1
CASSQDRSGTGDTQYF
TGCGCCAGCAGCCAAGACCGCTCCGGGACAGGGGATACGCAGTATTTT
>TRBV27|once|13|TRBJ1-2|-
CASSFASHYGYTF
TGTGCCAGCAGTTTCGCTAGTCACTATGGCTACACCTTC
>TRBV5-5|-|14|TRBJ1-1|TRBD1
CASSFVGQATEAFF
TGTGCCAGCAGCTTTGTGGGACAGGCCACTGAAGCTTTCTTT
>TRBV5-1|-|14|TRBJ1-1|TRBD1
CASSRGQGRAEAFF
TGCGCCAGCAGCCGGGGACAGGGGAGGGCTGAAGCTTTCTTT
>TRBV5-6|-|15|TRBJ1-4|-
CASTFLALTNEKLFF
TGTGCCAGCACCTTTCTTGCGTTAACTAATGAAAAACTGTTTTTT
>TRBV7-9|-|14|TRBJ1-2|-
CASSLDRLLSGYTF
TGTGCCAGCAGCTTAGACAGGTTGTTGAGTGGCTACACCTTC
>TRBV19|-|14|TRBJ1-5|TRBD1
CASTQTGRYQPQHF
TGTGCCAGTACTCAGACAGGGAGGTACCAGCCCCAGCATTTT
>TRBV2|once|15|TRBJ1-5|-
CASSGGGTSNQPQHF
TGTGCCAGCAGTGGGGGGGGGACAAGCAATCAGCCCCAGCATTTT
>TRBV14|-|13|TRBJ1-1|-
CASSQTGVTEAFF
TGTGCCAGCAGCCAGACGGGGGTCACTGAAGCTTTCTTT
>TRBV30|-|16|TRBJ2-5|TRBD2
CAWSRAGGGFQGTQYF
TGTGCCTGGAGTCGGGCTGGGGGGGGTTTCCAAGGAACCCAGTACTTC
>TRBV4-2|-|16|TRBJ2-5|TRBD2
CASSQGTTSGQETQYF
TGTGCCAGCAGCCAGGGGACGACTAGCGGACAAGAGACCCAGTACTTC
>TRBV7-3|-|14|TRBJ2-1|-
CASSLTLSKNEQFF
TGTGCCAGCAGCTTAACCCTTAGTAAAAATGAGCAGTTCTTC
>TRBV5-1|-|15|TRBJ1-6|TRBD1
CASSPQTGQNSPLHF
TGCGCCAGCAGCCCCCAGACAGGGCAGAATTCACCCCTCCACTTT
>TRBV3-1/TRBV3-2|once|18|TRBJ2-7|TRBD2
CASSQGGTGSGGKYEQYF
TGTGCCAGCAGCCAAGGAGGGACCGGCAGCGGGGGAAAATACGAGCAGTACTTC
>TRBV19|once|13|TRBJ2-5|TRBD1
CASSAQGPGAQYF
TGTGCCAGTAGTGCACAGGGGCCTGGGGCCCAGTACTTC
>TRBV27|-|14|TRBJ1-2|-
CASSLSWGGYGYTF
TGTGCCAGCAGTTTAAGTTGGGGGGGCTATGGCTACACCTTC
>TRBV19|-|15|TRBJ2-2|-
CASSRSAGSTGELFF
TGTGCCAGTAGTAGGAGTGCGGGATCGACCGGGGAGCTGTTTTTT
>TRBV7-2|few|17|TRBJ1-2|-
CASSLVGSWAPNYGYTF
TGTGCCAGCAGCTTAGTTGGTTCATGGGCCCCTAACTATGGCTACACCTTC
>TRBV7-2|few|18|TRBJ2-7|TRBD2
CASSLTGTSGGAAYEQYF
TGTGCCAGCAGCCTTACCGGGACTAGCGGGGGGGCCGCCTACGAGCAGTACTTC
>TRBV6-6|-|13|TRBJ2-2|-
CASTGQFSGELFF
TGTGCCAGCACCGGACAGTTCTCCGGGGAGCTGTTTTTT
>TRBV11-3|-|15|TRBJ2-7|-
CASSLGGGQSYEQYF
TGTGCCAGCAGCTTAGGGGGCGGACAGTCCTACGAGCAGTACTTC
>TRBV7-3|-|13|TRBJ1-1|-
CASSLRRNTEAFF
TGTGCCAGCAGCTTACGTAGGAACACTGAAGCTTTCTTT
>TRBV5-1|-|16|TRBJ1-6|TRBD1
CASSPGQGGYNSPLHF
TGCGCCAGCAGTCCGGGACAGGGAGGTTATAATTCACCCCTCCACTTT
>TRBV29-1|once|14|TRBJ1-4|-
CSVPRGEASEKLFF
TGCAGCGTTCCAAGAGGCGAGGCGTCGGAAAAACTGTTTTTT
>TRBV5-6|few|15|TRBJ2-4|-
CASSLVGQHGNIQYF
TGTGCCAGCAGCTTGGTGGGGCAGCACGGAAACATTCAGTACTTC
>TRBV28|-|15|TRBJ2-7|TRBD2
CASRELSGRAREQYF
TGTGCCAGCAGGGAACTTAGCGGGAGGGCTCGCGAGCAGTACTTC
>TRBV7-2|-|17|TRBJ1-5|-
CASSLGAGAYSNQPQHF
TGTGCCAGCAGCTTAGGGGCAGGGGCATATAGCAATCAGCCCCAGCATTTT
>TRBV3-1/TRBV3-2|-|15|TRBJ2-1|TRBD2
CASSHSAAGDNEQFF
TGTGCCAGCAGCCATTCCGCAGCGGGAGACAATGAGCAGTTCTTC
>TRBV12-3/TRBV12-4|-|13|TRBJ2-2|-
CASGILANGELFF
TGTGCCAGCGGGATCCTAGCGAACGGGGAGCTGTTTTTT
>TRBV7-8|-|15|TRBJ2-2|TRBD2
CASSLVAGRAGELFF
TGTGCCAGCAGCTTAGTAGCGGGTCGGGCGGGGGAGCTGTTTTTT
>TRBV3-1/TRBV3-2|-|14|TRBJ1-2|TRBD1
CASSLTQGARGYTF
TGTGCCAGCAGCCTGACTCAGGGGGCGCGGGGCTACACCTTC
>TRBV5-1|-|14|TRBJ2-2|-
CASSLTVDTGELFF
TGCGCCAGCAGCTTAACAGTTGACACCGGGGAGCTGTTTTTT
>TRBV30|-|14|TRBJ1-4|-
CAWSVHRAGEKLFF
TGTGCCTGGAGTGTTCACAGGGCCGGGGAAAAACTGTTTTTT
>TRBV7-3|once|13|TRBJ1-2|TRBD1
CASSFLGGNGYTF
TGTGCCAGCAGCTTTTTAGGGGGCAATGGCTACACCTTC
>TRBV24-1|-|14|TRBJ2-7|TRBD2
CATSDSRGGYEQYF
TGTGCCACCAGTGATTCTCGGGGGGGCTACGAGCAGTACTTC
>TRBV18|-|15|TRBJ2-7|TRBD1
CASSQTGGRSYEQYF
TGTGCCAGCTCACAGACAGGGGGAAGATCCTACGAGCAGTACTTC
>TRBV18|-|13|TRBJ2-7|-
CASSPREGGEQYF
TGTGCCAGCTCACCCCGTGAGGGGGGGGAGCAGTACTTC
>TRBV29-1|-|13|TRBJ2-7|-
CSVILVELYEQYF
TGCAGCGTTATTCTTGTGGAACTATACGAGCAGTACTTC
>TRBV5-1|-|13|TRBJ1-1|-
CASSFGQYTEAFF
TGCGCCAGCAGCTTTGGACAGTACACTGAAGCTTTCTTT
>TRBV2|-|13|TRBJ1-2|-
CASSQEEGFGYTF
TGTGCCAGCAGCCAAGAGGAGGGGTTTGGCTACACCTTC
>TRBV7-3|-|13|TRBJ2-7|-
CASSLLGRYEQYF
TGTGCCAGCAGCTTACTGGGCAGATACGAGCAGTACTTC
>TRBV4-3|-|15|TRBJ1-6|TRBD1
CASSQTWDRLSPLHF
TGCGCCAGCAGCCAAACCTGGGACAGGCTGTCACCCCTCCACTTT
>TRBV30|-|14|TRBJ1-4|TRBD1
CALGTVVANEKLFF
TGTGCCTTGGGGACAGTCGTTGCTAATGAAAAACTGTTTTTT